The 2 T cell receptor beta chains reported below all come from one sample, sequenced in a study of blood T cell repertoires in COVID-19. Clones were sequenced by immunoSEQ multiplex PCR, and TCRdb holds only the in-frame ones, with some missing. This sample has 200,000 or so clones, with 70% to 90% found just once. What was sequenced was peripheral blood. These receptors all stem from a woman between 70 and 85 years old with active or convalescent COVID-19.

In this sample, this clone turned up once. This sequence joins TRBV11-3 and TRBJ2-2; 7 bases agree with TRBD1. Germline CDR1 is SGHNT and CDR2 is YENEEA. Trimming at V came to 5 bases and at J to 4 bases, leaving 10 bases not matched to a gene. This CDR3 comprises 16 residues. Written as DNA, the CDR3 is TGTGCCAGCAGCGCCTCAACAGGGGCGGGCACCGGGGAGCTGTTTTTT. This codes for CASSASTGAGTGELFF.

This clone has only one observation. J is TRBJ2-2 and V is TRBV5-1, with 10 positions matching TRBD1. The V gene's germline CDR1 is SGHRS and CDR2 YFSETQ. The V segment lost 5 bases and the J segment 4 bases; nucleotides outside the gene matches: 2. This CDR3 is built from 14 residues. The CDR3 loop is CASRGQGGTGELFF. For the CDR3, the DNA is TGCGCCAGCAGAGGACAGGGGGGCACCGGGGAGCTGTTTTTT.